Given below is one T cell receptor (beta chain) in context. Germline assignment: CDR1 SGHKS and CDR2 YYEKEE (reference sequence). CDR3 size: 15 residues. The V and J ends lost 2 bases and 1 base, in that order; junction bases with no gene match: 5. The data belong to a study of blood T cell repertoires in COVID-19. The overall study: COVID-19 samples, acute and convalescent, were from the United States, Italy and Spain. T cells, B-cell-depleted T cells, or PBMCs provided the cDNA or gDNA that served as material.

In the authors' workflow: Amplified reference gene primers provided the basis for estimating nucleated cell counts. Some clones are missing from TCRdb's copy, which holds only in-frame ones; the method was immunoSEQ multiplex PCR. That table is the source of V, J and clone size, and D and trimming were worked out from the DNA. In the table there are approximately 190,000 clones, around 84% of which are singletons. V and J are TRBV5-5 and TRBJ2-5; 7 bases fit TRBD1. Sequencing input: peripheral blood. The clonotype originates from a man aged 25 to 40 with active or convalescent COVID-19. The CDR3 nucleotides read TGTGCCAGCAGCTTCGGACAGGCCATCCAAGAGACCCAGTACTTC. Its translation: CASSFGQAIQETQYF.